The rows below give T cell receptor beta chains drawn from one sample of a study of Siglec-9 on CD8 T cells in melanoma. Clones were sequenced by immunoSEQ multiplex PCR, and TCRdb holds only the in-frame ones, with some missing. The top ten hold nearly 6% of the sample, which has 30,000 or so clones, 75% to 85% seen once. Sequencing used Siglec-9- CD8+ T cells sorted from blood. The source is a human donor in good health. The CDR3 runs from the conserved cysteine through the conserved F or W. The D gene is left open where the match is weak. The listing skips clone size in some rows; elsewhere it reads once, few, many or a size class.

d_gene	abundance	v_gene	j_gene	CDR3aa	CDR3nt
-	-	TRBV6-6	TRBJ1-1	CASSLDPQGITEAFF	TGTGCCAGCAGCCTGGACCCCCAGGGAATAACTGAAGCTTTCTTT
TRBD1	-	TRBV7-9	TRBJ2-5	CASSWPGQGQETQYF	TGTGCCAGCAGCTGGCCGGGACAGGGGCAAGAGACCCAGTACTTC
-	-	TRBV7-9	TRBJ2-6	CASSTPARRSGANVLTF	TGTGCCAGCAGCACCCCGGCCCGACGCTCTGGGGCCAACGTCCTGACTTTC
-	-	TRBV7-2	TRBJ1-2	CASSLGGTIPYGYTF	TGTGCCAGCAGCTTAGGGGGGACGATTCCTTATGGCTACACCTTC
-	-	TRBV28	TRBJ1-5	CASTQWTDDSNQPQHF	TGTGCCAGCACCCAATGGACGGACGATAGCAATCAGCCCCAGCATTTT
-	-	TRBV4-1	TRBJ1-2	CASSQDGGDNYGYTF	TGCGCCAGCAGCCAAGACGGGGGCGACAACTATGGCTACACCTTC
-	-	TRBV2	TRBJ2-7	CASSGRNKDEQYF	TGTGCCAGCAGCGGACGGAACAAAGACGAGCAGTACTTC
-	-	TRBV27	TRBJ1-5	CASSFNPYQPQHF	TGTGCCAGCAGCTTTAACCCTTATCAGCCCCAGCATTTT
TRBD1	-	TRBV19	TRBJ2-7	CASSIWDRGNSEQYF	TGTGCCAGTAGTATATGGGACAGGGGCAATTCCGAGCAGTACTTC
-	-	TRBV10-1	TRBJ2-7	CASSESGYEQYF	TGCGCCAGCAGTGAATCAGGGTACGAGCAGTACTTC
TRBD2	-	TRBV5-8	TRBJ2-3	CASSFRDSGRAATDTQYF	TGTGCCAGCAGCTTCAGGGACAGCGGGAGGGCGGCCACAGATACGCAGTATTTT
-	-	TRBV9	TRBJ2-2	CASSVEGHRMAGELFF	TGTGCCAGCAGCGTCGAGGGACACAGGATGGCCGGGGAGCTGTTTTTT
TRBD2	-	TRBV5-1	TRBJ2-5	CASSGGLAGGETQYF	TGCGCCAGCAGCGGCGGACTAGCGGGGGGAGAGACCCAGTACTTC
TRBD1	-	TRBV29-1	TRBJ1-2	CSVEATYDRGGGYTF	TGCAGCGTTGAAGCCACTTACGACAGGGGAGGTGGCTACACCTTC
-	-	TRBV7-6	TRBJ2-3	CASSLTRTASTDTQYF	TGTGCCAGCAGCTTAACCCGGACAGCTAGCACAGATACGCAGTATTTT
-	-	TRBV11-2	TRBJ1-2	CASRYTGSNYGYTF	TGTGCCAGCAGATATACAGGGTCTAACTATGGCTACACCTTC
-	-	TRBV20-1	TRBJ2-7	CSASDSGEGHF	TGCAGTGCTAGTGACTCCGGCGAGGGCCACTTC
TRBD2	-	TRBV4-2	TRBJ2-1	CASSQRASGPNEQFF	TGTGCCAGCAGCCAGAGGGCTAGCGGTCCCAATGAGCAGTTCTTC
TRBD2	-	TRBV7-8	TRBJ2-7	CASSHPPPGGGFKRKIYEQYF	TGTGCCAGCAGCCACCCGCCCCCCGGCGGGGGGTTCAAGAGGAAGATCTACGAGCAGTACTTC
-	-	TRBV4-2	TRBJ2-4	CASSTPQGSKNIQYF	TGTGCCAGCAGCACCCCACAGGGATCCAAAAACATTCAGTACTTC
TRBD2	-	TRBV9	TRBJ2-2	CASSVDAGEVVGELFF	TGTGCCAGCAGCGTAGATGCGGGGGAGGTTGTCGGGGAGCTGTTTTTT
TRBD1	-	TRBV9	TRBJ2-2	CASSGGQKNTGELFF	TGTGCCAGCAGCGGGGGACAGAAGAACACCGGGGAGCTGTTTTTT
-	once	TRBV9	TRBJ1-2	CASSVAASYGYTF	TGTGCCAGCAGCGTAGCTGCGTCGTATGGCTACACCTTC
-	once	TRBV15	TRBJ1-3	CATSRMGSGNTIYF	TGTGCCACCAGCCGGATGGGCTCTGGAAACACCATATATTTT
TRBD1	-	TRBV6-4	TRBJ1-5	CASSDSNRGRDLSNQPQHF	TGTGCCAGCAGTGACTCGAACAGGGGGCGCGATCTAAGCAATCAGCCCCAGCATTTT
-	-	TRBV11-2	TRBJ1-1	CATKPARGAGDTEAFF	TGTGCCACCAAACCAGCTAGAGGAGCGGGGGACACTGAAGCTTTCTTT
-	-	TRBV6-1	TRBJ1-5	CASSEGQGAGYGQPQHF	TGTGCCAGCAGTGAAGGGCAGGGAGCGGGATATGGACAGCCCCAGCATTTT
-	few	TRBV7-6	TRBJ1-6	CASSLGAGYSPLHF	TGTGCCAGCAGCTTGGGGGCAGGGTATTCACCCCTCCACTTT
-	-	TRBV27	TRBJ1-5	CASSLGGVSNQPQHF	TGTGCCAGCAGTTTAGGGGGAGTAAGCAATCAGCCCCAGCATTTT
-	-	TRBV27	TRBJ1-5	CASRPGTSNQPQHF	TGTGCCAGCAGGCCCGGGACAAGCAATCAGCCCCAGCATTTT
-	-	TRBV2	TRBJ2-1	CASISFSYNEQFF	TGTGCCAGCATTTCATTCTCCTACAATGAGCAGTTCTTC
-	-	TRBV5-4	TRBJ2-1	CASSLALAGPPYNEQFF	TGTGCCAGCAGCTTGGCCCTGGCGGGCCCACCATACAATGAGCAGTTCTTC
TRBD1	-	TRBV7-9	TRBJ1-1	CASSPMTGEAFF	TGTGCCAGCAGCCCAATGACAGGGGAGGCTTTCTTT
TRBD2	-	TRBV4-2	TRBJ2-3	CASSQDLPFLPPAGGLNLTDTQYF	TGTGCCAGCAGCCAAGATCTTCCCTTTTTACCCCCAGCGGGAGGCCTCAACCTCACAGATACGCAGTATTTT
-	-	TRBV5-4	TRBJ2-7	CASSLEVGSEQYF	TGTGCCAGCAGCTTGGAGGTCGGAAGCGAGCAGTACTTC
TRBD1	few	TRBV13	TRBJ1-1	CASSSGQGTEAFF	TGTGCCAGCAGCTCCGGACAGGGGACTGAAGCTTTCTTT
-	-	TRBV4-1	TRBJ2-2	CASSHSPGPAGELFF	TGCGCCAGCAGCCATTCCCCGGGACCCGCTGGAGAGCTGTTTTTT
-	-	TRBV27	TRBJ1-5	CASSLLNQPQHF	TGTGCCAGCAGTTTGCTTAATCAGCCCCAGCATTTT
-	-	TRBV19	TRBJ2-2	CASSRGRSANTGELFF	TGTGCCAGTAGTAGGGGCCGCTCGGCGAACACCGGGGAGCTGTTTTTT
-	-	TRBV19	TRBJ2-7	CASSTLGSEQYF	TGTGCCAGTAGTACGTTGGGAAGCGAGCAGTACTTC
-	-	TRBV29-1	TRBJ1-2	CSVGGQTNYGYTF	TGCAGCGTTGGAGGACAGACTAACTATGGCTACACCTTC
-	-	TRBV13	TRBJ2-5	CASSLSQRVASEETQYF	TGTGCCAGCAGCTTAAGCCAACGAGTAGCGTCGGAAGAGACCCAGTACTTC
TRBD1	once	TRBV10-2	TRBJ2-5	CASKTKWTGQEETQYF	TGCGCCAGTAAAACGAAGTGGACAGGGCAGGAAGAGACCCAGTACTTC
TRBD1	-	TRBV27	TRBJ1-2	CASSPRQGVINYGYTF	TGTGCCAGCAGTCCGAGACAGGGTGTGATAAACTATGGCTACACCTTC
-	-	TRBV7-9	TRBJ1-1	CASSLVRALNTEAFF	TGTGCCAGCAGCTTGGTTAGAGCCCTGAACACTGAAGCTTTCTTT
-	-	TRBV27	TRBJ1-1	CASRGIWDTEAFF	TGTGCCAGCAGGGGGATCTGGGACACTGAAGCTTTCTTT